The 3 T cell receptor beta chains below were found in one sample sequenced in a study of blood T cells in healthy people across ages. A second PCR, run for about 6 to 11 cycles, used a sample-barcoded 5' primer plus a J-beta primer mix. MiXCR, run by TCRdb on the 5' RACE reads, gives a single entry per CDR3 protein. The table has approximately 940,000 distinct CDR3 sequences, roughly 43% seen once. The sample consisted of blood. Every receptor here comes from a man aged 30-40 years in good health.

This clonotype was recorded at least ten times. The V and J genes are TRBV13 and TRBJ2-5; D is possibly TRBD1 (5 bases). V was trimmed by 5 bases and J by 0 bases, leaving 13 bases between them. Germline CDR1 is PRHDT and CDR2 is FYEKMQ (reference sequence). This CDR3 contains 15 residues. The CDR3 nucleotides read TGTGCCAGCAGCCTTCGACAGACCAACCAAGAGACCCAGTACTTC. Protein: CASSLRQTNQETQYF.

This clonotype was found a few times. V usage is TRBV6-2 or TRBV6-3 and J usage is TRBJ2-1; 13 bases match TRBD2. The CDR3 loop spans 16 amino acids. CDR1 and CDR2 from the germline V gene are MNHEY and SVGEGT. V lost 6 bases, J lost 1 base, and 3 bases stayed unmatched. CDR3 sequence reads: CASRTSGGPSYNEQFF. The DNA of the CDR3 is TGTGCCAGCAGGACTAGCGGGGGGCCGTCCTACAATGAGCAGTTCTTC.

Comments on this clonotype: A much larger clone differs by one base, so this may be a read error. The chain employs TRBV10-3 and TRBJ1-3, with D possibly TRBD1 on 5 matching bases. Germline V CDR1 and CDR2: ENHRY, SYGVKD. This CDR3 has 14 residues. The CDR3 is CAISDAVGGNAIYF. As DNA, the CDR3 is TGTGCCATCAGTGACGCTGTCGGGGGAAACGCCATATATTTT.